The source of this T cell receptor (beta chain) is a study of blood T cell repertoires in COVID-19. Looking at the study overall: Collection of acute and convalescent COVID-19 samples took place in the United States, Italy and Spain. PBMCs, B-cell-depleted T cells, or T cells provided the cDNA or gDNA that made up the material.

In the original workflow: Nucleated cell number was recorded as an estimate derived from reference gene primer amplification. Libraries were prepared by immunoSEQ multiplex PCR; TCRdb keeps only in-frame clonotypes and omits some of them. The V and J calls and clone size are taken from that table; D and trimming were inferred from the DNA. The sample contains roughly 100,000 clones, about 80% of which appear only once. This CDR3 contains 14 residues. Germline loops: CDR1 SGHRS, CDR2 YFSETQ. Deletions cut 4 bases from V and 6 bases from J, with 16 bases between. The source material was peripheral blood. The clonotype comes from a human donor in a cohort sampled during active COVID-19. The rearrangement links TRBV5-1 to TRBJ1-2, with D uncertain. In DNA form, the CDR3 reads TGCGCCAGCAGCCCGGACGTCGTGACTAATGGCTACACCTTC. Translated: CASSPDVVTNGYTF.